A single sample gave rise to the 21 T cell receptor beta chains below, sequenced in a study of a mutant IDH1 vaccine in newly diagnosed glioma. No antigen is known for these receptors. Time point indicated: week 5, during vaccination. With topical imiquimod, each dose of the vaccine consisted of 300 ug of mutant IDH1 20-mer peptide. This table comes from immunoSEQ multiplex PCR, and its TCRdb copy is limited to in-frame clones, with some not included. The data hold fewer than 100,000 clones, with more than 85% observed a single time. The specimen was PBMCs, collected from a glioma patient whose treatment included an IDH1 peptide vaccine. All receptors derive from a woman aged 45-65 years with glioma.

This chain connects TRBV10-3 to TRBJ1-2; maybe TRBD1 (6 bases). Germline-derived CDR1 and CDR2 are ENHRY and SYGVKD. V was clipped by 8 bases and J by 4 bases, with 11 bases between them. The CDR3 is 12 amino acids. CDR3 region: CAIPGTPYGYTF. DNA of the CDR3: TGTGCCATCCCCGGGACACCCTATGGCTACACCTTC.

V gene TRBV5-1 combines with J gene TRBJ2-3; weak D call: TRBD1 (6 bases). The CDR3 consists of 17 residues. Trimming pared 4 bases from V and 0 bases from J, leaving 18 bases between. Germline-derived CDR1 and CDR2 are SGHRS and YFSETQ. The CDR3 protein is CASSPEGQGPSTDTQYF. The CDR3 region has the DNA TGCGCCAGCAGCCCCGAGGGTCAGGGGCCTAGCACAGATACGCAGTATTTT.

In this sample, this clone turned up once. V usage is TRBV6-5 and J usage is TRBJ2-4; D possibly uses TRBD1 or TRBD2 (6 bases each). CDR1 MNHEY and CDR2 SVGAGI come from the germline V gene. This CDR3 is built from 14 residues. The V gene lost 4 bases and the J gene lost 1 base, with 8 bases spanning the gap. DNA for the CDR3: TGTGCCAGCAGTTCGGGGGCGGCCAAAAACATTCAGTACTTC. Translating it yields CASSSGAAKNIQYF.

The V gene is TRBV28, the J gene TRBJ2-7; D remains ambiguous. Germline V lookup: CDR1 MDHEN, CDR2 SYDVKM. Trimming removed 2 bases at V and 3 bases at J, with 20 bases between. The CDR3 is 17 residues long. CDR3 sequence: CASSLLAPFKYRYEQYF. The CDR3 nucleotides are TGTGCCAGCAGTTTACTTGCCCCCTTTAAGTACCGCTACGAGCAGTACTTC.

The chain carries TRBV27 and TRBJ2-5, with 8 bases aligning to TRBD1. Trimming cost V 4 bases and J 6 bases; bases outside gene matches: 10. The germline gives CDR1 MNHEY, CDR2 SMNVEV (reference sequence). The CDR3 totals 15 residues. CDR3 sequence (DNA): TGTGCCAGCAGTTCCGCAAGGACAGGGTCACAGACCCAGTACTTC. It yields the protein CASSSARTGSQTQYF.

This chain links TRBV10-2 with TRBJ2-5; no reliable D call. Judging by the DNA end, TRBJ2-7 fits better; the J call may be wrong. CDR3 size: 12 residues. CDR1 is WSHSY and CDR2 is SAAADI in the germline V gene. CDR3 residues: CASRTRSYEQYF. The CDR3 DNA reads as TGCGCCAGCAGAACCAGGAGCTACGAGCAGTACTTC.

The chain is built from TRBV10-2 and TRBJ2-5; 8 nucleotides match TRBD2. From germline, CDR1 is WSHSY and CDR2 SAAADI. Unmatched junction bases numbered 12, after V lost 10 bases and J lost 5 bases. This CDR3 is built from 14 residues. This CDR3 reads CATTLAGPGETQYF. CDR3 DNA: TGCGCCACCACCTTAGCGGGACCGGGGGAGACCCAGTACTTC.

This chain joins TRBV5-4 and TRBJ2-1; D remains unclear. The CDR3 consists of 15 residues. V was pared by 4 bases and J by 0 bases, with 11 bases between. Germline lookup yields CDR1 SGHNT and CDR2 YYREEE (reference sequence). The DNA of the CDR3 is TGTGCCAGCAGCGGGCCGGTGAGCTCCTACAATGAGCAGTTCTTC. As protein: CASSGPVSSYNEQFF.

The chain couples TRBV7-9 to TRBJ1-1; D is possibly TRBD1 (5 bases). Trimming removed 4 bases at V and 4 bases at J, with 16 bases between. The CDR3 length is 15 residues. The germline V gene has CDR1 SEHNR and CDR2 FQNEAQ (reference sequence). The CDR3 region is CASSSGGYFGTEAFF. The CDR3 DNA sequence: TGTGCCAGCAGCTCGGGGGGGTATTTCGGCACTGAAGCTTTCTTT. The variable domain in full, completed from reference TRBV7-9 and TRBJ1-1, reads DTGVSQNPRHKITKRGQNVTFRCDPISEHNRLYWYRQTLGQGPEFLTYFQNEAQLEKSRLLSDRFSAERPKGSFSTLEIQRTEQGDSAMYLCASSSGGYFGTEAFFGQGTRLTVV.

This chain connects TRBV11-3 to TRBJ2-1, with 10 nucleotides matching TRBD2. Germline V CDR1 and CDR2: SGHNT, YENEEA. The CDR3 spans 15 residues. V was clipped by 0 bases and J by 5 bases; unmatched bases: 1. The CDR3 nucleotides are TGTGCCAGCAGCTTAGAAGGGACTAGCGACAATGAGCAGTTCTTC. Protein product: CASSLEGTSDNEQFF.

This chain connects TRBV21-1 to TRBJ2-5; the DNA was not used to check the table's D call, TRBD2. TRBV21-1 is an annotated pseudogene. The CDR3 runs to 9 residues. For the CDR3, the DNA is TGTGCCAGCAGGGAGGGAGGGGACTTC. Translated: CASREGGDF.

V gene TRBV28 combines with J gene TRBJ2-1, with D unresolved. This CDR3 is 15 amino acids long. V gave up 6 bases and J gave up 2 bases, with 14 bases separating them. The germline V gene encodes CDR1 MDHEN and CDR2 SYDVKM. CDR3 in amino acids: CASSPLARTYNEQFF. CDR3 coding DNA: TGTGCCAGCAGCCCGCTGGCGCGTACCTACAATGAGCAGTTCTTC.

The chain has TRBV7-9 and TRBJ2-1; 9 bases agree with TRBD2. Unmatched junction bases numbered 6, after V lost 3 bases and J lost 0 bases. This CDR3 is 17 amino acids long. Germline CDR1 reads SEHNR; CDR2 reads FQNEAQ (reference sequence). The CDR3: CASSLWLAGSSYNEQFF. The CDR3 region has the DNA TGTGCCAGCAGCTTGTGGCTAGCGGGGTCCTCCTACAATGAGCAGTTCTTC.

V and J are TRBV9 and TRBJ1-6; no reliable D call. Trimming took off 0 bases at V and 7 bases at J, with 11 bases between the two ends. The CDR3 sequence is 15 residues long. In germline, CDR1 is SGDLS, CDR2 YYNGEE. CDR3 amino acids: CASSVDQSPNSPLHF. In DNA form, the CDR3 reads TGTGCCAGCAGCGTAGATCAATCACCGAATTCACCCCTCCACTTT.

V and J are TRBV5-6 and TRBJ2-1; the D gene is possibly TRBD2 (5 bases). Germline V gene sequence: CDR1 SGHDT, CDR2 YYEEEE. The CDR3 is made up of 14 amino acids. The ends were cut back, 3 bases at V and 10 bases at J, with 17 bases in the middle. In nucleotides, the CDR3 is TGTGCCAGCAGCTCTTTAGCGACCACTTCGGAGCAGTTCTTC. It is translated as CASSSLATTSEQFF.

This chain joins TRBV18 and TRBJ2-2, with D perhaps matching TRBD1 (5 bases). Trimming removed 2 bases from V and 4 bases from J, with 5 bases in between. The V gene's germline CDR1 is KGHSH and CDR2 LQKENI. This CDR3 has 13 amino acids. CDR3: CASSPGATGELFF. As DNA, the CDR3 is TGTGCCAGCTCACCAGGGGCCACCGGGGAGCTGTTTTTT. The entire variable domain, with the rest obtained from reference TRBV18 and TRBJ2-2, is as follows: NAGVMQNPRHLVRRRGQEARLRCSPMKGHSHVYWYRQLPEEGLKFMVYLQKENIIDESGMPKERFSAEFPKEGPSILRIQQVVRGDSAAYFCASSPGATGELFFGEGSRLTVL.

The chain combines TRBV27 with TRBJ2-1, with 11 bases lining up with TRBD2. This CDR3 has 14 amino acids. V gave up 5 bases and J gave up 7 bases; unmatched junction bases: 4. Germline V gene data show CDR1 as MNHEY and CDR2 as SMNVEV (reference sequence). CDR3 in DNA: TGTGCCAGCAGTCCTACTAGCGGGAGTAATGAGCAGTTCTTC. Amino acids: CASSPTSGSNEQFF.

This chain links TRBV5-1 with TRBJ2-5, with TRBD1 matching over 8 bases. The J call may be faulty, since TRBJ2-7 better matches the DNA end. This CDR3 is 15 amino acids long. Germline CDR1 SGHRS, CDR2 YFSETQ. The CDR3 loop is CASSLEEAGGLEQYF. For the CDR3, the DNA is TGCGCCAGCAGCTTGGAAGAGGCAGGGGGCCTCGAGCAGTACTTC.

The CDR3 DNA is TGTGCCAGCAGCAAAGTATGGGGACAGGTGAACCCAACTAATGAAAAACTGTTTTTT. It is translated as CASSKVWGQVNPTNEKLFF. V and J are TRBV21-1 and TRBJ1-4; the listed D gene, TRBD1, was not tested against the DNA. TRBV21-1 is a pseudogene. The CDR3 covers 19 residues.

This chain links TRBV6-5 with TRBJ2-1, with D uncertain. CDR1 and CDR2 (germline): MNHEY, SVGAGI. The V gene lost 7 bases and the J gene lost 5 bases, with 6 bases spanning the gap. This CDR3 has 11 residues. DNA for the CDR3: TGTGCCAGCACCATCAACAATGAGCAGTTCTTC. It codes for CASTINNEQFF.

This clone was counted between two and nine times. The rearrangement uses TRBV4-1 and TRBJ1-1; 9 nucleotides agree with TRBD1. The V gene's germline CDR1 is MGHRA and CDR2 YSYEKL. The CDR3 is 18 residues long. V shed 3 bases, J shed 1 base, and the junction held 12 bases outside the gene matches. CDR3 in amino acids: CASSHLSIGTGWNTEAFF. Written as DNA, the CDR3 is TGCGCCAGCAGCCACCTATCAATCGGGACAGGGTGGAACACTGAAGCTTTCTTT.